This T cell receptor (beta chain) was obtained from a study of CD8 T cells in Susac syndrome. It was with random hexamers that roughly 0.45 to 1 ug RNA was reverse transcribed. It was immunoSEQ multiplex PCR that amplified TCR beta CDR3 across 54 Vbeta and 13 Jbeta. Using its own MiXCR run on the immunoSEQ multiplex PCR reads, TCRdb lists one record per CDR3 protein. The data contain about 300,000 distinct CDR3 sequences, approximately 91% of them singletons. This clonotype was observed a single time. This CDR3 is built from 17 residues. Germline V gene data show CDR1 as MDHEN and CDR2 as SYDVKM. The trim removed 2 bases at V and 0 bases at J, leaving 8 bases unmatched. Sequencing of TCR beta, carried out with a high-throughput approach, was applied to CD8+ and CD4+ T cells from the blood. Treatment-naive patients with stable or active relapsing-remitting disease were the multiple sclerosis controls. FACS enriched CD8+ TEMRA cells, while bulk CD8+ and CD4+ were negatively isolated.

The TCR was taken from a human donor with multiple sclerosis. The sequencing sample was made of CD8+ T cells from PBMCs. This chain connects TRBV28 to TRBJ2-7, with 9 bases lining up with TRBD2. The CDR3 sequence is CASSLDRLADLSYEQYF. DNA of the CDR3: TGTGCCAGCAGTTTAGACCGACTAGCGGACCTCTCCTACGAGCAGTACTTC.